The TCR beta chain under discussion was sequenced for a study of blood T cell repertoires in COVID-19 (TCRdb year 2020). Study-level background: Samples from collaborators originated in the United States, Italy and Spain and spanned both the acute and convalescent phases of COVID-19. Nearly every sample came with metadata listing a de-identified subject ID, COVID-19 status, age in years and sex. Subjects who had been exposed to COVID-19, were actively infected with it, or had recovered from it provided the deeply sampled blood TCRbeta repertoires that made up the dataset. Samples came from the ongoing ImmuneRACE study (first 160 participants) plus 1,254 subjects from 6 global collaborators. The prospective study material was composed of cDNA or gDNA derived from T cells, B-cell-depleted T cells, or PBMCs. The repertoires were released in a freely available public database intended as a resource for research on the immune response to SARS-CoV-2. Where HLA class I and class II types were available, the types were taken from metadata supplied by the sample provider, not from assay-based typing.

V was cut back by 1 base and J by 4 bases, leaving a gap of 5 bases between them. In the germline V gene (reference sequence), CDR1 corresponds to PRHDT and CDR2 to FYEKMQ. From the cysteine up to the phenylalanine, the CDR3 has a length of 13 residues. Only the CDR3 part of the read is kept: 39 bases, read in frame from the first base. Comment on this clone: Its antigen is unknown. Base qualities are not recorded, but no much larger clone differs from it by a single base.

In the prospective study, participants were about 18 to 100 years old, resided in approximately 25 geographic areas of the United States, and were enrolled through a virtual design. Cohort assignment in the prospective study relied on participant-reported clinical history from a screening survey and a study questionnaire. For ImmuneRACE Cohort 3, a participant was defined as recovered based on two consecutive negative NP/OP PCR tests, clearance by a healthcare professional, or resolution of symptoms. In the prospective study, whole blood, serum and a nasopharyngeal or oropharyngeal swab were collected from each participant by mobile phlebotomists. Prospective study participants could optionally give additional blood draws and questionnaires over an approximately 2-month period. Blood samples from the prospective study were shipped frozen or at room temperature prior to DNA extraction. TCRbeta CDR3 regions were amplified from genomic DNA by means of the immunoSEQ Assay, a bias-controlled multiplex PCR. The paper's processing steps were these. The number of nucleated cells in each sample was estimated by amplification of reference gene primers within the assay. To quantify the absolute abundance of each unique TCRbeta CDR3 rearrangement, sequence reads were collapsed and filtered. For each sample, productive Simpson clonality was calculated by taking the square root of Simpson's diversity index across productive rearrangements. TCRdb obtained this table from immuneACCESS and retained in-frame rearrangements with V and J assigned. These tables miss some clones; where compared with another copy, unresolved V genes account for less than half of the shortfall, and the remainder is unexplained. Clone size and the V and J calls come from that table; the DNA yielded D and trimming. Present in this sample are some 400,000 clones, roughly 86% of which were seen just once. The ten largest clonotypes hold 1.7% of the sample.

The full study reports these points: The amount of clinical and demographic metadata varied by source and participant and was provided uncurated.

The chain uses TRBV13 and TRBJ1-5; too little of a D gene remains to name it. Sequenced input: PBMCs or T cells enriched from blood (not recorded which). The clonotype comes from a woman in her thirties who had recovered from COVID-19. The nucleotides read TGTGCCAGCAGCTTAGCCCGGAATCAGCCCCAGCATTTT. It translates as CASSLARNQPQHF.